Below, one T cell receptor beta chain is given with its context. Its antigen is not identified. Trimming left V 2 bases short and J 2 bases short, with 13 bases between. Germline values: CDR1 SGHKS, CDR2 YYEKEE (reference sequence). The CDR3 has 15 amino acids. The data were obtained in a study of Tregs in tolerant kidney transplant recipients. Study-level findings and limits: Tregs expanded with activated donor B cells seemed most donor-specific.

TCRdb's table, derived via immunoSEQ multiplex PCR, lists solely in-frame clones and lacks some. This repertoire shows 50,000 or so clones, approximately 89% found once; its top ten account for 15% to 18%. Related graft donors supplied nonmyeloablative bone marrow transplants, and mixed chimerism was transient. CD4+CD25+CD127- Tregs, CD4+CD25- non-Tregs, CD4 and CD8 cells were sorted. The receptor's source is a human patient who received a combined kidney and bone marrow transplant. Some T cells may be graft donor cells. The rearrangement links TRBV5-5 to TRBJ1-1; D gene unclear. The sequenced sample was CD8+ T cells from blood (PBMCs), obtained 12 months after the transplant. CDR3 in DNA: TGTGCCAGCAGCTTTGGAAGGACGGGAAACACTGAAGCTTTCTTT. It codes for CASSFGRTGNTEAFF.